Each of the 5 T cell receptor beta chains below was sequenced from the same sample in a study of control samples from healthy donors and cancer patients. Assay: immunoSEQ multiplex PCR; the TCRdb copy retains only in-frame clones and omits some. The top ten clones hold 13% to 15% of a sample with roughly 95,000 clones, approximately 86% of them seen once. Sequencing used blood. These TCRs come from a man between 25 and 39 years old in good health.

This rearrangement joins TRBV7-6 to TRBJ2-2; D unclear. There are 14 residues in the CDR3. Germline V gene lookup returns CDR1 SGHVS and CDR2 FNYEAQ. Trimming took off 4 bases at V and 1 base at J, with 7 bases between the two ends. Here the CDR3 reads CASSSSRNTGELFF. The CDR3 DNA sequence: TGTGCCAGCAGCTCCTCCAGGAACACCGGGGAGCTGTTTTTT.

The rearrangement uses TRBV30 and TRBJ1-2, with D possibly being TRBD1 (5 bases). Trimming pared 2 bases from V and 5 bases from J, leaving 9 bases between. CDR3 length: 12 residues. The V gene's germline CDR1 is GTSNPN and CDR2 SVGIG (reference sequence). This chain's CDR3 is CAWSLAGYGYTF. The CDR3 DNA reads as TGTGCCTGGAGTCTTGCAGGGTATGGCTACACCTTC.

V gene TRBV19 combines with J gene TRBJ1-3, with 7 bases aligning to TRBD1. The CDR3 length is 14 residues. The ends lost 5 bases at V and 4 bases at J; junction bases unmatched: 5. Germline-derived CDR1 and CDR2 are LNHDA and SQIVND (reference sequence). CDR3 residues: CASSSQGSGNTIYF. CDR3 sequence (DNA): TGTGCCAGTAGTTCACAGGGGTCCGGAAACACCATATATTTT.

V gene TRBV7-2 combines with J gene TRBJ2-5, with a possible D match to TRBD2 (5 bases). Trimming removed 5 bases at V and 2 bases at J, with 18 bases between. The CDR3 is made up of 16 amino acids. CDR1 is SGHTA and CDR2 is FQGNSA in the germline V gene. In DNA, the CDR3 is TGTGCCAGCAGCGCGGGCCCAAATCCGGAGCAAGAGACCCAGTACTTC. This sequence encodes CASSAGPNPEQETQYF.

The chain recombines TRBV28 with TRBJ1-2; 8 positions match TRBD1. V lost 4 bases, J lost 4 bases, and 5 bases stayed unmatched. Germline V lookup: CDR1 MDHEN, CDR2 SYDVKM. This CDR3 is 14 amino acids long. The CDR3 region is CASSSQGAGYGYTF. The CDR3 bases are TGTGCCAGCAGTTCCCAGGGGGCAGGCTATGGCTACACCTTC.